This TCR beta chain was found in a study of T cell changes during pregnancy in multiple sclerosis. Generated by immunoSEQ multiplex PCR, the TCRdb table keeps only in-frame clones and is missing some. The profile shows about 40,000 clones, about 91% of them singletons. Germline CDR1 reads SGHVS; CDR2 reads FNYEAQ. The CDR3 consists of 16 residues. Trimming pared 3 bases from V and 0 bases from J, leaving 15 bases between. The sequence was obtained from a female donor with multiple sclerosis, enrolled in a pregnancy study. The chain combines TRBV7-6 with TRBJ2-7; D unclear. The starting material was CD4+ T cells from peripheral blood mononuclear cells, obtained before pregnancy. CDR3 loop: CASSLRGSSSSYEQYF. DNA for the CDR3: TGTGCCAGCAGCTTGAGAGGCTCCAGCTCCTCCTACGAGCAGTACTTC.